Listed below are T cell receptor beta chains from one sample, sequenced in a study of T-cell reconstitution after alpha-beta-depleted transplantation in children. TCRdb re-analysed the PCR reads in MiXCR, keeping a single row per CDR3 protein. This table holds 300,000 or so distinct CDR3 sequences, approximately 23% found once. Here the sequenced sample was PBMCs, mostly from graft donor cells, taken 180 days after TCRalphabeta/CD19-depleted stem cell transplant. The receptors derive from a male patient younger than 18 who had a stem cell transplant for acute lymphoblastic leukemia, so the T cells may come from the graft donor. Each CDR3 is given with its conserved first and last residue. A D gene is named only where the DNA matches it firmly. Clone size is not always given. Where it is, it says once, few, many or a class for expanded clones.

D gene	clone size	V gene	J gene	CDR3 protein
.	few	TRBV7-9	TRBJ2-1	CASTIAGEQFF
TRBD2	many	TRBV5-1	TRBJ2-7	CASSLAGGGYEQYF
TRBD2	few	TRBV7-9	TRBJ2-5	CASSLGSKREKETQYF
.	.	TRBV20-1	TRBJ2-4	CSASLLASKYIQYF
TRBD2	many	TRBV7-9	TRBJ2-1	CASSLTAGGPKNEQFF
.	.	TRBV7-9	TRBJ2-7	CASSLGPGSVPYEQYF
TRBD1	.	TRBV20-1	TRBJ1-6	CSAIDRAYNSPLHF
TRBD1	.	TRBV5-1	TRBJ1-6	CASTSGGTVVSPLHF
.	.	TRBV5-1	TRBJ1-6	CASSGNRANSPLHF
.	.	TRBV14	TRBJ1-2	CASSQLGRYYGYTF
TRBD1	.	TRBV5-1	TRBJ2-3	CASSPYLRGDTQYF
.	few	TRBV6-1	TRBJ2-5	CASSFRERQETQYF
.	.	TRBV7-9	TRBJ1-5	CASSLAVGFQPQHF
.	few	TRBV5-1	TRBJ2-7	CASSSPPRYEQYF
.	.	TRBV6-2/TRBV6-3	TRBJ2-7	CASSYSRASYEQYF
.	few	TRBV5-1	TRBJ2-3	CASSLWEGASTDTQYF